This T cell receptor (beta chain) was found in a study of blood T cell repertoires in COVID-19. Turning to the study itself: The origin of the acute and convalescent COVID-19 samples was the United States, Italy and Spain.

Trimming removed 4 bases from V and 6 bases from J, with 10 bases in between. Germline CDR1 GTSNPN, CDR2 SVGIG (reference sequence). This CDR3 has 13 amino acids. This clone has only one observation. Per the original data handling: How many nucleated cells were present was estimated from reference gene primer amplification. Assay used: immunoSEQ multiplex PCR; TCRdb lists only in-frame clones, some missing. V and J calls and clone size come straight from that table; D and trimming were deduced from the DNA. The data hold 150,000 to 200,000 clones, with about nine tenths observed a single time. Material for sequencing was peripheral blood. The receptor comes from a woman in her twenties or thirties with acute or convalescent COVID-19. The chain employs TRBV30 and TRBJ1-6; no firm D call. CDR3 nucleotides: TGTGCCTGGACGCGAGGTGGTAATTCACCCCTCCACTTT. It translates to CAWTRGGNSPLHF.